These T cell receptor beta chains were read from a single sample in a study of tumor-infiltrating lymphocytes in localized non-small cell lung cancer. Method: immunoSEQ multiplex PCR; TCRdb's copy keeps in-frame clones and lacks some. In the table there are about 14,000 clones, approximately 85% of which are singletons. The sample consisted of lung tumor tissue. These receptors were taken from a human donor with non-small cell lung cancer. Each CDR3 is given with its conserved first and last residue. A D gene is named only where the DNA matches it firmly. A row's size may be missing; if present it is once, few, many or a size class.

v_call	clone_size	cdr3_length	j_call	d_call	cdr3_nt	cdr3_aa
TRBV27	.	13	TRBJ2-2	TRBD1	TGTGCCAGCAGGGGGACAGGGACCGGGGAGCTGTTTTTT	CASRGTGTGELFF
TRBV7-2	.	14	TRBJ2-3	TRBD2	TGTGCCAGCAGCCCCCGGACTATACTAGCGGGGCAGTATTTT	CASSPRTILAGQYF
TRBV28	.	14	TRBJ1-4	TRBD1	TGTGCCAGCAGTCCAGGGGGGGCGGATGAAAAACTGTTTTTT	CASSPGGADEKLFF
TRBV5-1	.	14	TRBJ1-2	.	TGCGCCAGCAGCCCCGATGGGGTGGGCTATGGCTACACCTTC	CASSPDGVGYGYTF
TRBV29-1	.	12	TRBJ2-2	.	TGCAGCGTTGACAAGGGTACCGGGGAGCTGTTTTTT	CSVDKGTGELFF
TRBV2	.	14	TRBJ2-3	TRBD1	TGTGCCAGCGAGGACAGGGGGCGCGGAGATACGCAGTATTTT	CASEDRGRGDTQYF
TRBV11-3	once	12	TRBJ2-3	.	TGTGCCAGCAGCTTCCATACAGATACGCAGTATTTT	CASSFHTDTQYF
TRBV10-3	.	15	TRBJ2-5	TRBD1	TGTGCCATCAGTGAGAGACAGGGGACCCAAGAGACCCAGTACTTC	CAISERQGTQETQYF
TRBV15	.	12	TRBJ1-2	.	TGTGCCACCAGCAGAGATTCATCTGGCTACACCTTC	CATSRDSSGYTF
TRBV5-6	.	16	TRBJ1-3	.	TGTGCCAGCAGCTTGGGGCGAGCCGTTACTGGAAACACCATATATTTT	CASSLGRAVTGNTIYF
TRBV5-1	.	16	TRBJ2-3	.	TGCGCCAGCACCGTTAGCGGGAGCAGGGGGCCAGATACGCAGTATTTT	CASTVSGSRGPDTQYF
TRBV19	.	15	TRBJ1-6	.	TGTGCCAGTAGTATAGCGGGCCAGGGACTAACACCCCTCCACTTT	CASSIAGQGLTPLHF
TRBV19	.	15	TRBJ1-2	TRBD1	TGTGCCAGTAGTATCCGACGACAGGGAAGGGAAGGCTACACCTTC	CASSIRRQGREGYTF
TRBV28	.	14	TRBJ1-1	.	TGTGCCAGCAGTTTATCGCTCGGGGACACTGAAGCTTTCTTT	CASSLSLGDTEAFF
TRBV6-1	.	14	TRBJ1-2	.	TGTGCCAGCATCCGAAGCGGGAGGAACTATGGCTACACCTTC	CASIRSGRNYGYTF